These 25 T cell receptor beta chains came from one sample sequenced in a study of CD8 T cells in ankylosing spondylitis. Study-wide points: A motif of several highly homologous TCR beta variants was seen as apparently characteristic of ankylosing spondylitis blood.

No antigen has been assigned to these receptors. TCRdb ran MiXCR on the 5' RACE reads and lists one entry per CDR3 protein. The table records 670,000 or so distinct CDR3 sequences, 15% to 20% of them present only once. The sequenced sample consisted of blood, either unsorted or a sorted T cell fraction (not recorded which). These receptor sequences come from a male donor with ankylosing spondylitis.

This clonotype has a single count. The V and J genes are TRBV20-1 and TRBJ2-1; perhaps D is TRBD1 or TRBD2 (5 bases each). The CDR3 has 13 residues. Per germline, CDR1 DFQATT and CDR2 SNEGSKA (reference sequence). V lost 7 bases, J lost 8 bases, and 18 bases lay in between. This chain's CDR3 is CSVRNPLGDEQFF. The CDR3 DNA reads as TGCAGTGTTCGAAATCCCTTGGGGGATGAGCAGTTCTTC.

This clonotype was seen only a few times. The J gene is TRBJ1-4, the V gene TRBV29-1; 9 bases are a match to TRBD1. The CDR3 has 16 residues. The junction had 17 bases not matched to a gene; V was cut back by 7 bases and J by 8 bases. The germline gives CDR1 SQVTM, CDR2 ANQGSEA. This CDR3 reads CSEDTNPGQGSEKLFF. CDR3 nucleotide sequence: TGCAGCGAGGATACCAACCCGGGACAGGGTTCGGAAAAACTGTTTTTT.

As for this clonotype: An end of the junction differs from the germline gene, which may be a read error. The rearrangement uses TRBV2 and TRBJ2-5; 7 bases agree with TRBD2. This CDR3 contains 12 residues. Germline assignment: CDR1 SNHLY and CDR2 FYNNEI. In DNA, the CDR3 is TGTGCCAGCAGTGAGATAGCGGGCCCAAGTCACTTC. This encodes CASSEIAGPSHF.

The CDR3 coding sequence is TGTGCCAGCAGGGGACTAGCGGGACAGGTTTCGGTTACAGATACGCAGTATTTT. Protein product: CASRGLAGQVSVTDTQYF. The rearrangement uses TRBV6-2 or TRBV6-3 and TRBJ2-3, with 13 bases aligning to TRBD2. Trimming removed 6 bases from V and 3 bases from J; junction bases left unmatched: 12. The CDR3 extends over 18 amino acids. Germline CDR1 is MNHEY and CDR2 is SVGEGT.

The chain uses TRBV5-5 and TRBJ2-5; TRBD1 is a possible D gene (7 bases). This CDR3 contains 16 residues. From germline, CDR1 is SGHKS and CDR2 YYEKEE (reference sequence). Trimming removed 4 bases from V and 2 bases from J, with 18 bases in between. CDR3: CASSPGPGGQQETQYF. In DNA form, the CDR3 reads TGTGCCAGCAGCCCGGGGCCCGGGGGACAGCAAGAGACCCAGTACTTC.

This clonotype has a handful of counts. The V and J genes are TRBV29-1 and TRBJ1-2; TRBD1 matches at 7 bases. This CDR3 is 13 amino acids long. The V segment lost 1 base and the J segment 5 bases; nucleotides outside the gene matches: 4. The germline gives CDR1 SQVTM, CDR2 ANQGSEA. The CDR3 is CSVEARGWYGYTF. The CDR3 DNA is TGCAGCGTTGAAGCCAGGGGGTGGTATGGCTACACCTTC.

This chain uses TRBV12-3 or TRBV12-4 with TRBJ2-3; a possible D gene is TRBD1 (5 bases). The V gene lost 11 bases and the J gene lost 5 bases, with 32 bases spanning the gap. The CDR3 totals 18 residues. CDR3 in amino acids: CAFSLFPPDKIGRDTQYF. The DNA of the CDR3 is TGTGCCTTCAGTTTATTCCCCCCGGACAAGATTGGACGAGATACGCAGTATTTT.

The chain joins TRBV3-1 to TRBJ2-7; D perhaps matches TRBD2 (6 bases). Germline V gives CDR1 LGHDT, CDR2 YNNKEL (reference sequence). The length of the CDR3 is 14 residues. V was pared by 4 bases and J by 1 base, with 11 bases between. This CDR3 reads CASSRGEDSYEQYF. CDR3 sequence (DNA): TGTGCCAGCAGCCGCGGGGAGGATTCCTACGAGCAGTACTTC.

This clonotype was detected a few times. The CDR3 region is CASSHRGSGGPTDTQYF. The DNA for the CDR3 is TGTGCCAGCAGCCATCGGGGTAGCGGGGGACCCACAGATACGCAGTATTTT. The genes are TRBV3-1 and TRBJ2-3, with 9 bases that match TRBD2. Germline V gene data show CDR1 as LGHDT and CDR2 as YNNKEL (reference sequence). V gave up 3 bases and J gave up 2 bases; unmatched junction bases: 9. This CDR3 contains 17 residues.

The chain uses TRBV5-6 and TRBJ2-7; weak D call: TRBD1 (5 bases). Germline assignment: CDR1 SGHDT and CDR2 YYEEEE. The CDR3 is 15 amino acids. Trimming left V 0 bases short and J 3 bases short, with 13 bases between. The CDR3 here is CASSLGRGFFYEQYF. In DNA form, the CDR3 reads TGTGCCAGCAGCTTGGGAAGGGGATTCTTCTACGAGCAGTACTTC.

The genes are TRBV5-1 and TRBJ2-2; D unclear. This CDR3 region has 15 residues. V shed 0 bases and J shed 1 base, with 7 bases lying between them. CDR1 SGHRS and CDR2 YFSETQ come from the germline V gene. The CDR3 is CASSLAPQNTGELFF. CDR3 nucleotides: TGCGCCAGCAGCTTGGCCCCCCAGAACACCGGGGAGCTGTTTTTT.

The chain uses TRBV6-2 or TRBV6-3 and TRBJ1-1, with 7 bases lining up with TRBD1. The CDR3 has 18 amino acids. Germline V lookup: CDR1 MNHEY, CDR2 SVGEGT. The V and J ends lost 0 bases and 0 bases, in that order; junction bases with no gene match: 10. The CDR3 DNA reads TGTGCCAGCAGTTACTCGCTATCCCGACAGGGTCTGAACACTGAAGCTTTCTTT. Its translation is CASSYSLSRQGLNTEAFF.

In its sample, this clonotype was seen a few times. It may be a read error: a sequence one base away is much more abundant. The rearrangement links TRBV7-8 to TRBJ1-1; 7 nucleotides agree with TRBD1. CDR1 SGHVS and CDR2 FQNEAQ come from the germline V gene. The CDR3 totals 15 residues. Here the CDR3 DNA reads TGTGCCAACAGCCTGAGGGGGCCGGGGGACACTGAAGCTTTCTTT. It codes for CANSLRGPGDTEAFF.

V gene TRBV24-1 combines with J gene TRBJ2-5, with D possibly TRBD2 on 5 matching bases. The CDR3 contains 17 residues. Germline assignment: CDR1 KGHDR and CDR2 SFDVKD. V lost 3 bases, J lost 5 bases, and 21 bases lay in between. CDR3 sequence (DNA): TGTGCCACCAGTGATCGACCCCCGGGGTCCGGGATGGAGACCCAGTACTTC. Amino acids: CATSDRPPGSGMETQYF.

The rearrangement joins TRBV21-1 to TRBJ2-5; the table names TRBD2, a call not compared with the DNA. TRBV21-1 is an annotated pseudogene. The CDR3 has 16 amino acids. CDR3 sequence: CASSKTSGAYWETQYF. The DNA for the CDR3 is TGTGCCAGCAGCAAGACTAGCGGGGCCTATTGGGAGACCCAGTACTTC.

The J gene is TRBJ1-1, the V gene TRBV6-5; TRBD1 is a possible D gene (6 bases). Trimming pared 2 bases from V and 3 bases from J, leaving 10 bases between. The germline V gene has CDR1 MNHEY and CDR2 SVGAGI. The CDR3 has 14 residues. This chain's CDR3 is CASSYRDIDTEAFF. In nucleotides, the CDR3 is TGTGCCAGCAGTTACCGGGACATAGACACTGAAGCTTTCTTT.

CDR3 nucleotide sequence: TGTGCCAGCACTGGACAGGACACCCGAGGAGAGACCCAGTACTTC. The encoded protein is CASTGQDTRGETQYF. V gene TRBV9 combines with J gene TRBJ2-5; 7 bases match TRBD1. The V gene end was trimmed by 6 bases and the J gene end by 4 bases; junction bases not matched to a gene: 12. CDR3 size: 15 residues. Germline assignment: CDR1 SGDLS and CDR2 YYNGEE.

This clonotype was observed many times. The rearrangement links TRBV29-1 to TRBJ2-1; 8 bases match TRBD2. Germline CDR1 and CDR2: SQVTM and ANQGSEA. V shed 4 bases and J 0 bases; nucleotides not matched to a gene: 8. CDR3 size: 16 residues. Here the CDR3 reads CSVGLSGGNSYNEQFF. As DNA, the CDR3 is TGCAGCGTTGGTCTGAGCGGGGGAAACTCCTACAATGAGCAGTTCTTC.

This clonotype showed up many times. The J gene is TRBJ1-2, the V gene TRBV12-3 or TRBV12-4, with 7 bases lining up with TRBD1. J gave up 4 bases and V 6 bases, and 5 bases lay outside the gene matches. This CDR3 has 13 amino acids. In nucleotides, the CDR3 is TGTGCCAGCAGCCCAGGGGGAGGCTATGGCTACACCTTC. It is translated as CASSPGGGYGYTF.

This clonotype was observed a few times. The J gene is TRBJ1-1, the V gene TRBV4-3, with TRBD1 matching over 7 bases. V was pared by 4 bases and J by 0 bases, with 26 bases of the junction left unmatched. Germline CDR1 LGHNA, CDR2 YSLEER. This CDR3 spans 22 amino acids. The CDR3 sequence: CASSRKRFDRRQGIRLNTEAFF. The CDR3 region has the DNA TGCGCCAGCAGCCGAAAGAGGTTCGATCGAAGACAGGGAATACGATTGAACACTGAAGCTTTCTTT.

The V and J genes are TRBV7-2 and TRBJ2-1, with D tentatively TRBD2 (7 bases). CDR3 length: 16 residues. Trimming removed 5 bases at V and 5 bases at J, with 19 bases between. CDR1 is SGHTA and CDR2 is FQGNSA in the germline V gene. This chain's CDR3 is CASSPRGGMGHNEQFF. The CDR3 coding sequence is TGTGCCAGCAGCCCAAGGGGGGGGATGGGTCACAATGAGCAGTTCTTC.

This clonotype was counted a few times. J is TRBJ1-1 and V is TRBV29-1, with D perhaps TRBD1 (5 bases). Per the germline V gene, CDR1 is SQVTM and CDR2 is ANQGSEA. This CDR3 region has 13 residues. The V gene lost 4 bases and the J gene lost 6 bases, with 15 bases spanning the gap. The CDR3 loop is CSVAGSGPAEAFF. CDR3 DNA: TGCAGCGTTGCAGGGTCAGGGCCCGCTGAAGCTTTCTTT.

This clonotype turned up a few times. The genes are TRBV12-3 or TRBV12-4 and TRBJ2-1, with 13 nucleotides matching TRBD2. There are 19 residues in the CDR3. J gave up 7 bases and V 5 bases, and 17 bases lay outside the gene matches. The CDR3 DNA follows: TGTGCCAGCAGTGCCCGGCAGGGAACTAGCGGGGGGGCTAGGAATGAGCAGTTCTTC. Translated: CASSARQGTSGGARNEQFF.

The chain recombines TRBV20-1 with TRBJ2-1; D remains ambiguous. The germline V and J ends were trimmed by 6 bases and 0 bases, with 6 bases remaining between them. From germline, CDR1 is DFQATT and CDR2 SNEGSKA (reference sequence). This CDR3 region has 12 residues. CDR3 coding DNA: TGCAGTGCAATGAGCTCCTACAATGAGCAGTTCTTC. It specifies CSAMSSYNEQFF.

The sample holds many counts of this clonotype. The CDR3 reads CASSQEISKGNEQFF. DNA for the CDR3: TGCGCCAGCAGCCAAGAAATTAGTAAGGGCAATGAGCAGTTCTTC. This chain joins TRBV4-3 and TRBJ2-1; D is undetermined. Germline assignment: CDR1 LGHNA and CDR2 YSLEER. The CDR3 is made up of 15 amino acids. V lost 0 bases and J 6 bases, leaving 12 bases between the germline ends.